The 28 T cell receptor beta chains listed next were all sequenced from one sample in a study of T-cell memory formation after mild COVID-19. TCRdb fed the 5' RACE reads into MiXCR, producing one record per CDR3 protein. The sample shows around 470,000 distinct CDR3 sequences, roughly 20% of them seen only once. Sequenced material: PBMCs or a T cell subset sorted from them (not recorded which). These receptors were obtained from an adult woman who had mild COVID-19 (a few samples of this study predate the infection). Cell type and time point are not known.

This chain joins TRBV6-5 and TRBJ1-2, with 7 bases fitting TRBD1. In germline, CDR1 is MNHEY, CDR2 SVGAGI. The CDR3 is made up of 15 amino acids. Trimming took 4 bases from V and 8 from J; bases not matched to a gene: 13. Written as DNA, the CDR3 is TGTGCCAGCAGTTTGATTCGTAGGGGGCGCGGCGGCTACACCTTC. This codes for CASSLIRRGRGGYTF.

This chain joins TRBV3-1 and TRBJ2-5, with 7 bases identical to TRBD1. Germline V gene data show CDR1 as LGHDT and CDR2 as YNNKEL (reference sequence). The CDR3 runs 15 residues. The V gene end was trimmed by 3 bases and the J gene end by 5 bases; junction bases not matched to a gene: 9. The DNA of the CDR3 is TGTGCCAGCAGCCATCCGACCGGGACAGCGGAGACCCAGTACTTC. Translated, it gives CASSHPTGTAETQYF.

The chain couples TRBV29-1 to TRBJ2-1; TRBD2 aligns across 7 bases. V shed 3 bases, J shed 5 bases, and the junction held 7 bases outside the gene matches. The CDR3 runs to 14 residues. CDR1 is SQVTM and CDR2 is ANQGSEA in the germline V gene. DNA for the CDR3: TGCAGCGTTGATGGCGGGAGCGGTGACAATGAGCAGTTCTTC. Protein sequence: CSVDGGSGDNEQFF.

V is TRBV12-3 or TRBV12-4 and J is TRBJ1-1; no reliable D call. Trimming took 7 bases from V and 0 from J, leaving 9 bases between them. The length of the CDR3 is 13 residues. The CDR3 sequence is CASIRTVNTEAFF. The CDR3 DNA sequence: TGTGCCAGCATTCGGACGGTGAACACTGAAGCTTTCTTT.

The V call is TRBV12-3 or TRBV12-4, the J call TRBJ2-7; D ambiguous. V was trimmed by 3 bases and J by 3 bases, leaving 9 bases between them. The length of the CDR3 is 13 residues. The CDR3 DNA reads as TGTGCCAGCAGTTTCGGCGAGCTCTACGAGCAGTACTTC. Translated, it gives CASSFGELYEQYF.

The chain combines TRBV5-1 with TRBJ1-1; TRBD1 matches 7 bases. V shed 1 base, J shed 0 bases, and the junction held 6 bases outside the gene matches. The CDR3 is 16 amino acids. Germline-derived CDR1 and CDR2 are SGHRS and YFSETQ. CDR3 sequence: CASSLTGQLMNTEAFF. CDR3 in DNA: TGCGCCAGCAGCTTGACGGGACAGCTAATGAACACTGAAGCTTTCTTT. Filled out from reference TRBV5-1 and TRBJ1-1, the complete variable domain reads KAGVTQTPRYLIKTRGQQVTLSCSPISGHRSVSWYQQTPGQGLQFLFEYFSETQRNKGNFPGRFSGRQFSNSRSEMNVSTLELGDSALYLCASSLTGQLMNTEAFFGQGTRLTVV.

This clonotype was detected only a few times. The rearrangement joins TRBV19 to TRBJ2-1; 11 bases map to TRBD2. Trimming at V came to 5 bases and at J to 12 bases, leaving 12 bases not matched to a gene. The germline CDR1 and CDR2 sequences are LNHDA and SQIVND (reference sequence). The CDR3 runs 15 residues. CDR3 sequence (DNA): TGTGCCAGTAGTGGGCAGGGACTAGCGGTCGAGAGGCAGTTCTTC. Translated, it gives CASSGQGLAVERQFF.

This clonotype came up a few times. The junction does not match germline at one end; this may be a read error. The chain is built from TRBV7-7 and TRBJ2-1; 14 bases match TRBD2. Germline lookup yields CDR1 SSHAT and CDR2 FNYEAQ (reference sequence). The CDR3 loop spans 17 amino acids. The CDR3 spells CASSPGLAGVPYNEQFF. CDR3 DNA: TGTGCTAGCAGCCCGGGACTAGCGGGAGTTCCCTACAATGAGCAGTTCTTC. The variable domain in full, completed from reference TRBV7-7 and TRBJ2-1, reads GAGVSQSPRYKVTKRGQDVTLRCDPISSHATLYWYQQALGQGPEFLTYFNYEAQPDKSGLPSDRFSAERPEGSISTLTIQRTEQRDSAMYRCASSPGLAGVPYNEQFFGPGTRLTVL.

This clonotype was observed a handful of times. V usage is TRBV5-1 and J usage is TRBJ2-1; the D gene is possibly TRBD1 (7 bases). The germline V and J ends were trimmed by 2 bases and 5 bases, with 14 bases remaining between them. The CDR3 consists of 15 residues. Germline CDR1 reads SGHRS; CDR2 reads YFSETQ. CDR3 DNA: TGCGCCAGCAGCTTCCCAGGGGGAGGAAACAATGAGCAGTTCTTC. It codes for CASSFPGGGNNEQFF.

This chain connects TRBV29-1 to TRBJ2-6, with 7 nucleotides matching TRBD1. After removal of 7 bases from V and 0 bases from J, the junction contained 6 bases not matched to a gene. This CDR3 comprises 15 residues. Germline V gives CDR1 SQVTM, CDR2 ANQGSEA. CDR3 in DNA: TGCAGCGCCGGGACAGCTGGCTCTGGGGCCAACGTCCTGACTTTC. This codes for CSAGTAGSGANVLTF.

This clonotype was observed at least ten times. V gene TRBV7-2 combines with J gene TRBJ2-7; 8 bases match TRBD2. Germline CDR1 reads SGHTA; CDR2 reads FQGNSA. The CDR3 is 16 amino acids. V trimming: 5 bases; J trimming: 1 base; junction bases outside the gene matches: 10. CDR3 DNA sequence: TGTGCCAGCAGCCCCGGAGGAGTAGCGGGGTCCTACGAGCAGTACTTC. This encodes CASSPGGVAGSYEQYF. Based on the CDR3 plus reference TRBV7-2 and TRBJ2-7, the full variable domain is GAGVSQSPSNKVTEKGKDVELRCDPISGHTALYWYRQSLGQGLEFLIYFQGNSAPDKSGLPSDRFSAERTGGSVSTLTIQRTQQEDSAVYLCASSPGGVAGSYEQYFGPGTRLTVT.

This rearrangement joins TRBV4-1 to TRBJ2-5; D uncertain. Trimming removed 0 bases at V and 6 bases at J, with 14 bases between. The CDR3 loop spans 15 amino acids. Per germline, CDR1 MGHRA and CDR2 YSYEKL. In DNA form, the CDR3 reads TGCGCCAGCAGCCAAGATAAGCAGTTCGGCCAGACCCAGTACTTC. It yields the protein CASSQDKQFGQTQYF.

This clonotype was seen only a few times. This chain connects TRBV7-8 to TRBJ2-5, with a tentative D call TRBD1 (6 bases). Germline CDR1 is SGHVS and CDR2 is FQNEAQ. The CDR3 totals 14 residues. V lost 3 bases to trimming and J lost 5 bases, with 13 bases between them. This CDR3 is CASSFLTGGETQYF. DNA for the CDR3: TGTGCCAGCAGCTTTCTGACAGGAGGCGAGACCCAGTACTTC.

The V gene is TRBV20-1, the J gene TRBJ1-5; D not certain. CDR1 DFQATT and CDR2 SNEGSKA come from the germline V gene (reference sequence). The V and J ends lost 6 bases and 1 base respectively, with 13 bases between them. The CDR3 length is 14 residues. CDR3 sequence: CSASSPFSNQPQHF. DNA of the CDR3: TGCAGTGCCTCCTCTCCTTTCAGCAATCAGCCCCAGCATTTT.

The chain couples TRBV5-1 to TRBJ1-1; TRBD1 might be the D (5 bases). The germline CDR1 and CDR2 sequences are SGHRS and YFSETQ. CDR3 length equals 15 residues. V was cut by 3 bases and J by 1 base, with 13 bases left in between. The CDR3 region has the DNA TGCGCCAGCAGCTACGGCCCAACAGGGAACACTGAAGCTTTCTTT. Protein product: CASSYGPTGNTEAFF.

This clonotype was observed a handful of times. The chain combines TRBV12-3 or TRBV12-4 with TRBJ2-2, with 7 positions matching TRBD2. The CDR3 consists of 14 residues. V was clipped by 10 bases and J by 6 bases; unmatched bases: 11. Written as DNA, the CDR3 is TGTGCCACCGACCGGACTAGTGGGCCCGGGGAGCTGTTTTTT. Its translation is CATDRTSGPGELFF.

This sequence joins TRBV6-6 and TRBJ2-5; D perhaps matches TRBD1 (7 bases). V was clipped by 3 bases and J by 4 bases, with 12 bases between them. Germline V gene data show CDR1 as MNHNY and CDR2 as SVGAGI (reference sequence). The CDR3 spans 14 residues. The CDR3 DNA is TGTGCCAGCAGTTATGGGCAGGGGGGAGAGACCCAGTACTTC. Amino acids: CASSYGQGGETQYF.

The DNA of the CDR3 is TGTGCCAGCAGCCAAACCCCGGCGGGTGTGTACGAGCAGTACTTC. It specifies CASSQTPAGVYEQYF. The rearrangement uses TRBV3-1 and TRBJ2-7, with D possibly TRBD2 on 5 matching bases. The V and J ends lost 2 bases and 4 bases respectively, with 15 bases between them. Per the germline V gene, CDR1 is LGHDT and CDR2 is YNNKEL (reference sequence). The CDR3 has 15 amino acids.

This clonotype was seen only a few times. V gene TRBV12-3 or TRBV12-4 combines with J gene TRBJ2-7, with 8 bases identical to TRBD1. CDR3 length equals 12 residues. The ends lost 9 bases at V and 9 bases at J; junction bases unmatched: 10. The DNA for the CDR3 is TGTGCCAGTAGACAGGGGTCCACCGGGCAGTACTTC. It translates to CASRQGSTGQYF.

This clonotype was seen a few times. The chain has TRBV13 and TRBJ2-2; 7 nucleotides agree with TRBD2. CDR1 and CDR2 from the germline V gene are PRHDT and FYEKMQ (reference sequence). The CDR3 length is 15 residues. Trimming took 5 bases from V and 5 from J; bases not matched to a gene: 8. Here the CDR3 DNA reads TGTGCCAGCAGCCGTCCAGGACTAGTGACCGGGGAGCTGTTTTTT. As protein: CASSRPGLVTGELFF.

This clonotype appeared a few times. The V call is TRBV25-1, the J call TRBJ2-5; D gene unclear. Trimming cost V 4 bases and J 1 base, with 10 bases left between them. CDR1 MGHDK and CDR2 SYGVNS come from the germline V gene. This CDR3 has 14 amino acids. For the CDR3, the DNA is TGTGCCAGCAGTGGTCAGATGACCCAAGAGACCCAGTACTTC. Protein sequence: CASSGQMTQETQYF.

The V and J genes are TRBV2 and TRBJ2-5; 9 bases fit TRBD2. The CDR3 runs 14 residues. In germline, CDR1 is SNHLY, CDR2 FYNNEI. Trimming removed 6 bases from V and 4 bases from J; junction bases left unmatched: 6. CDR3 in amino acids: CASSGGLAIETQYF. As DNA, the CDR3 is TGTGCCAGCAGCGGAGGACTAGCGATAGAGACCCAGTACTTC.

This clonotype was detected only a few times. The rearrangement uses TRBV12-3 or TRBV12-4 and TRBJ2-1; unclear D gene. Trimming removed 3 bases from V and 15 bases from J, with 15 bases in between. The CDR3 spans 12 residues. CDR3 in amino acids: CASSFSRNWGFF. The CDR3 coding sequence is TGTGCCAGCAGTTTTTCCCGTAATTGGGGGTTCTTC.

The sample holds a few counts of this clonotype. The chain recombines TRBV7-3 with TRBJ2-3, with D tentatively TRBD1 or TRBD2 (6 bases each). The CDR3 covers 16 residues. Trimming removed 5 bases at V and 5 bases at J, with 20 bases between. The germline V gene encodes CDR1 SGHTA and CDR2 FQGTGA. The CDR3 DNA sequence: TGTGCCAGCAGCAATCGGGGGCCCGGTGTTGGAGATACGCAGTATTTT. Protein: CASSNRGPGVGDTQYF.

This sequence joins TRBV19 and TRBJ1-2; 7 bases match TRBD1. Trimming removed 7 bases from V and 7 bases from J; junction bases left unmatched: 12. The germline gives CDR1 LNHDA, CDR2 SQIVND (reference sequence). The CDR3 is 14 amino acids. Here the CDR3 DNA reads TGTGCCAGTAAAACCCCCGACAGGGTTAGTGGCTACACCTTC. It codes for CASKTPDRVSGYTF.

This sequence joins TRBV7-6 and TRBJ1-2; D may be TRBD1 (5 bases). The V end was cut by 0 bases, the J end by 5 bases, with 16 bases between. The germline V gene encodes CDR1 SGHVS and CDR2 FNYEAQ. This CDR3 region has 16 residues. The CDR3 is CASSLASGRAFYGYTF. CDR3 DNA sequence: TGTGCCAGCAGCTTAGCGTCGGGCAGGGCTTTTTATGGCTACACCTTC.

The V and J genes are TRBV4-2 and TRBJ2-3; D not resolved. The V end lost 0 bases, the J end lost 4 bases, and 11 bases lay between the germline ends. The CDR3 consists of 15 residues. Per germline, CDR1 LGHNA and CDR2 YNFKEQ. The chain's CDR3 is CASSQEIGRADTQYF. The CDR3 DNA sequence: TGTGCCAGCAGCCAAGAGATCGGACGGGCAGATACGCAGTATTTT.

In this sample, this clonotype turned up a few times. This chain joins TRBV27 and TRBJ2-7; 8 positions agree with TRBD2. Germline V gene data show CDR1 as MNHEY and CDR2 as SMNVEV (reference sequence). The CDR3 has 14 residues. The junction had 7 bases not matched to a gene; V was cut back by 4 bases and J by 5 bases. The CDR3 loop is CASSSGGTRNEQYF. The DNA of the CDR3 is TGTGCCAGCAGTTCGGGGGGGACTAGGAACGAGCAGTACTTC.